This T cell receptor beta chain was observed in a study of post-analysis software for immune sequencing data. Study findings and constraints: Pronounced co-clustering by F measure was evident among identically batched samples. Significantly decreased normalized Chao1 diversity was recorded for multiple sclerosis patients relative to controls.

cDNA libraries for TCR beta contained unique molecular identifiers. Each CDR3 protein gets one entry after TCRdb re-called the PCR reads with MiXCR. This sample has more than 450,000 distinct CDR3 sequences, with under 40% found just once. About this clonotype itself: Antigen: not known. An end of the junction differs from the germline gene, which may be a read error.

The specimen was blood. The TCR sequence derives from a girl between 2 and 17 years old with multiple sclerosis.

CDR3 in amino acids: CASSAGLAGGPLKNVQYF. In DNA, the CDR3 is TGTGCCAGCAGCGCGGGACTAGCGGGGGGGCCGCTCAAAAACGTTCAGTACTTC. The chain uses TRBV12-3 or TRBV12-4 and TRBJ2-4, with 16 bases that match TRBD2. This CDR3 has 18 residues.